These T cell receptor beta chains were read from a single sample in a study of patients and donors after allogeneic stem cell transplantation. TCRdb reprocessed the RT-PCR reads with MiXCR, giving one entry per CDR3 protein. The data contain roughly 880,000 distinct CDR3 sequences, more than 15% of them singletons. The specimen sequenced was blood, either unsorted or a sorted T cell fraction (not recorded which). These receptors were obtained from a human donor who was either an allogeneic HSCT recipient or a stem cell or donor lymphocyte infusion donor (not recorded which). It is not recorded whose cells these are; they may come from a transplant donor. Both conserved end residues are part of each CDR3.

v_call cdr3_aa
TRBV5-4 CASSLAGGGVSYEQYF
TRBV12-3/TRBV12-4 CASSRRASQDTQYF
TRBV20-1 CSARVAGAGSQPQHF
TRBV7-8 CASSLLLLGANVLTF
TRBV6-2/TRBV6-3 CASSRGLRETQYF
TRBV12-3/TRBV12-4 CASRAEGNTDTQYF
TRBV9 CASSVGSGGGYEQYF
TRBV27 CATREPGMSNQPQHF
TRBV20-1 CSARDLTAGLAYEQYF
TRBV27 CASSLMAGNYEQYF
TRBV20-1 CSAPRGISSYNSPLHF
TRBV4-1 CASSQFMQGSQPQHF
TRBV20-1 CSARTRQGISYNEQFF
TRBV24-1 CATSDLGANYGYTF
TRBV29-1 CSGRQGEEGYTF
TRBV12-3/TRBV12-4 CASSLVRGEGDTQYF
TRBV20-1 CSARVGLSSYNEQFF
TRBV30 CAWSIGTYNEQFF
TRBV5-6 CASSSDRGDYGYTF
TRBV6-1 CASIRSFDTEAFF
TRBV7-3 CASSPSISSYNEQFF
TRBV9 CASSVLSSTDTQYF
TRBV4-1 CASSRGREDTEAFF
TRBV7-9 CASSLAGQGGRTQYF
TRBV7-6 CASSLKGTSYEQYF
TRBV15 CATSRDIRNTEAFF
TRBV12-3/TRBV12-4 CASILELGSPLHF
TRBV29-1 CSVEATNSGRPLHEQFF
TRBV6-1 CASSTESGDYEQYF
TRBV5-1 CASSLVQGGNTGELFF
TRBV7-2 CASSLDPGWDTQYF
TRBV5-1 CASSLGSPAGTEAFF
TRBV14 CASSQERDRGPSGANVLTF
TRBV27 CASSTTSGSSPYEQYF
TRBV19 CASNGQGYNEQFF
TRBV10-3 CAIGSDRENTEAFF
TRBV6-5 CASSYDLAGGPKETQYF
TRBV6-5 CASSSPDGPYEQYF
TRBV7-2 CASSLVGGRNNEQFF
TRBV6-5 CASSYGTASAPLHF
TRBV7-8 CASSGRDSVVDEQYF
TRBV6-2/TRBV6-3 CASRNRILQGEQYF
TRBV12-3/TRBV12-4 CASSRSDTQYF
TRBV24-1 CATSSARLLSYNEQFF
TRBV27 CASSSPPRLALATAELFF
TRBV20-1 CSASMAGPPYNEQFF
TRBV12-5 CASGSGDSTDTQYF
TRBV6-6 CASTLIEANVLTF
TRBV5-1 CASSLGQGNEAFF
TRBV9 CASSPRTVSKEQYF
TRBV6-5 CASSYSRFEEQFF
TRBV20-1 CSAQEYGEQYF
TRBV4-1 CASSQNFRGQDGYTF